A single sample is the source of the 30 T cell receptor beta chains below, sequenced in a study of cytomegalovirus exposure and HLA in healthy donors. PCR amplification relied on 60 Vbeta primers (plus 13 Jbeta primers). Produced via immunoSEQ multiplex PCR; TCRdb's table is partial and in-frame only. Among some 110,000 clones listed, more than 60% were seen once. The sample comprised PBMCs. The receptors here all came from a man aged 55 to 70 in good health and CMV-seronegative.

The rearrangement joins TRBV4-2 to TRBJ1-6; 7 bases are shared with TRBD1. The CDR3 is 16 residues long. CDR1 is LGHNA and CDR2 is YNFKEQ in the germline V gene. V dropped 4 bases and J dropped 6; count of bases not matched to a gene: 9. The CDR3 sequence: CASSRRSRQGNSPLHF. The CDR3 nucleotides are TGTGCCAGCAGCCGCCGGAGTAGACAGGGTAATTCACCCCTCCACTTT.

The CDR3 region is CASFPGTVGEGYTDEAFF. CDR3 bases: TGTGCCAGTTTCCCGGGGACAGTCGGAGAGGGATATACAGATGAAGCTTTCTTT. The chain is built from TRBV19 and TRBJ1-1, with 7 bases fitting TRBD1. The CDR3 is 18 amino acids. Germline CDR1 LNHDA, CDR2 SQIVND (reference sequence). Trimming removed 8 bases from V and 7 bases from J; junction bases left unmatched: 25.

The V call is TRBV2, the J call TRBJ1-5; no clear D. Germline CDR1 reads SNHLY; CDR2 reads FYNNEI. The CDR3 has 14 amino acids. Trimming removed 2 bases at V and 5 bases at J, with 10 bases between. The CDR3 here is CASSELRADQPQHF. CDR3 bases: TGTGCCAGCAGTGAATTGAGGGCAGATCAGCCCCAGCATTTT.

The chain is built from TRBV10-3 and TRBJ2-7; no reliable D call. The length of the CDR3 is 13 residues. Per the germline V gene, CDR1 is ENHRY and CDR2 is SYGVKD. Trimming pared 5 bases from V and 2 bases from J, leaving 10 bases between. CDR3 protein: CAISIGWPYEQYF. DNA of the CDR3: TGTGCCATCAGTATCGGGTGGCCCTACGAGCAGTACTTC.

The chain links TRBV6-1 to TRBJ1-4, with 10 bases fitting TRBD1. Looked up from germline, CDR1 is MNHNS and CDR2 is SASEGT. With V trimmed by 4 bases and J by 8 bases, 4 bases remained unmatched. CDR3 length: 14 residues. The DNA for the CDR3 is TGTGCCAGCAGTGGGGACAGGGGAGGAGAAAAACTGTTTTTT. It codes for CASSGDRGGEKLFF.

This clone was observed a handful of times. The rearrangement links TRBV4-1 to TRBJ2-3, with 16 bases that match TRBD2. This CDR3 spans 16 amino acids. J was trimmed by 4 bases and V by 4 bases; bases with no gene match: 2. Germline lookup yields CDR1 MGHRA and CDR2 YSYEKL. CDR3 bases: TGCGCCAGCAGCCTGGGACTAGCGGGGGGGCCAGATACGCAGTATTTT. Protein product: CASSLGLAGGPDTQYF.

The V call is TRBV27, the J call TRBJ2-3, with 9 positions matching TRBD1. From germline, CDR1 is MNHEY and CDR2 SMNVEV (reference sequence). CDR3 length: 17 residues. V shed 6 bases and J 2 bases; nucleotides not matched to a gene: 12. The CDR3 loop reads CASRRDRVFGYTDTQYF. The CDR3 coding sequence is TGTGCCAGCAGAAGGGACAGGGTGTTTGGATACACAGATACGCAGTATTTT.

The J gene is TRBJ2-1, the V gene TRBV25-1, with D perhaps matching TRBD1 (7 bases). The CDR3 is made up of 16 amino acids. Between the trimmed V and J ends, which lost 4 bases and 4 bases, there was a span of 17 bases. Germline CDR1 is MGHDK and CDR2 is SYGVNS. CDR3 residues: CASSGQGGPLYNEQFF. In DNA, the CDR3 is TGTGCCAGCAGTGGACAGGGAGGCCCCTTGTACAATGAGCAGTTCTTC.

The gene calls are TRBV27 and TRBJ1-5; 8 bases map to TRBD1. Germline V gene lookup returns CDR1 MNHEY and CDR2 SMNVEV (reference sequence). The CDR3 totals 17 residues. The trim removed 6 bases at V and 0 bases at J, leaving 10 bases unmatched. DNA of the CDR3: TGTGCCAGCAGCCTCCTAGGGACAGGTTATAGCAATCAGCCCCAGCATTTT. Its protein is CASSLLGTGYSNQPQHF.

The genes are TRBV7-8 and TRBJ2-1; possible D gene TRBD1, 6 bases. The length of the CDR3 is 19 residues. CDR1 and CDR2 from the germline V gene are SGHVS and FQNEAQ. V lost 0 bases and J 0 bases, leaving 18 bases between the germline ends. The chain's CDR3 is CASSLADRVVGGSYNEQFF. The CDR3 coding sequence is TGTGCCAGCAGCTTAGCGGATAGAGTTGTAGGGGGCTCCTACAATGAGCAGTTCTTC.

The rearrangement joins TRBV20-1 to TRBJ1-2; D ambiguous. This CDR3 spans 11 amino acids. With 3 bases removed from V and 2 bases from J, the gap between germline ends came to 4 bases. Germline lookup yields CDR1 DFQATT and CDR2 SNEGSKA (reference sequence). This chain's CDR3 is CSASLNYGYTF. In DNA form, the CDR3 reads TGCAGTGCTAGCCTAAACTATGGCTACACCTTC.

The rearrangement joins TRBV5-6 to TRBJ2-7, with D unresolved. This CDR3 region has 12 residues. V dropped 2 bases and J dropped 0 bases, with 3 bases sitting between them. Germline CDR1 SGHDT, CDR2 YYEEEE. The CDR3 loop is CASSFSSYEQYV. CDR3 nucleotides: TGTGCCAGCAGCTTTAGCTCCTACGAGCAGTACGTC.

V and J are TRBV7-7 and TRBJ2-1; 7 nucleotides match TRBD1. CDR1 SSHAT and CDR2 FNYEAQ come from the germline V gene (reference sequence). The CDR3 runs 15 residues. With 3 bases clipped from V and 6 bases from J, the junction kept 8 bases outside the gene matches. CDR3 residues: CASSLATGWGNEQFF. Written as DNA, the CDR3 is TGTGCCAGCAGCTTGGCGACAGGGTGGGGCAATGAGCAGTTCTTC.

J is TRBJ2-5 and V is TRBV6-1; maybe TRBD2 (6 bases). CDR1 and CDR2 from the germline V gene are MNHNS and SASEGT. This CDR3 has 16 amino acids. Trimming pared 4 bases from V and 5 bases from J, leaving 20 bases between. The CDR3, as DNA: TGTGCCAGCAGTGTGATTAGGAGGGGCGCGGGGGAGACCCAGTACTTC. Its protein is CASSVIRRGAGETQYF.

The chain links TRBV7-7 to TRBJ2-5; no reliable D call. The germline V gene encodes CDR1 SSHAT and CDR2 FNYEAQ (reference sequence). Trimming took off 3 bases at V and 4 bases at J, with 6 bases between the two ends. The CDR3 runs to 12 residues. This chain's CDR3 is CASSFFGETQYF. The CDR3 nucleotides are TGTGCCAGCAGCTTCTTCGGAGAGACCCAGTACTTC.

This clone appeared once. V is TRBV19 and J is TRBJ1-4; 7 bases map to TRBD1. V lost 5 bases and J lost 0; bases outside the gene matches: 9. The CDR3 runs to 17 residues. Germline lookup yields CDR1 LNHDA and CDR2 SQIVND (reference sequence). Here the CDR3 reads CASSLVWGTATNEKLFF. The CDR3 bases are TGTGCCAGTAGTCTCGTGTGGGGGACAGCAACTAATGAAAAACTGTTTTTT.

This chain links TRBV7-9 with TRBJ2-7; D possibly corresponds to TRBD1 (5 bases). There are 12 residues in the CDR3. Germline loops: CDR1 SEHNR, CDR2 FQNEAQ (reference sequence). V lost 4 bases and J 6 bases, leaving 10 bases between the germline ends. The DNA of the CDR3 is TGTGCCAGCAGCTCCGACAGAACCGAGCAGTACTTC. It yields the protein CASSSDRTEQYF.

The V and J genes are TRBV2 and TRBJ2-6, with D unclear. Trimming removed 1 base from V and 0 bases from J, with 7 bases in between. CDR1 and CDR2 from the germline V gene are SNHLY and FYNNEI. This CDR3 has 16 amino acids. The CDR3 sequence: CASSEVPSSGANVLTF. CDR3 nucleotides: TGTGCCAGCAGTGAAGTTCCGAGCTCTGGGGCCAACGTCCTGACTTTC. Complete variable domain (other parts from reference TRBV2 and TRBJ2-6): EPEVTQTPSHQVTQMGQEVILRCVPISNHLYFYWYRQILGQKVEFLVSFYNNEISEKSEIFDDQFSVERPDGSNFTLKIRSTKLEDSAMYFCASSEVPSSGANVLTFGAGSRLTVL.

The V gene is TRBV6-6, the J gene TRBJ2-5, with a tentative D call TRBD1 (5 bases). The CDR3 is 14 amino acids. Between the trimmed V and J ends, which lost 2 bases and 3 bases, there was a span of 10 bases. Germline V gives CDR1 MNHNY, CDR2 SVGAGI (reference sequence). Here the CDR3 reads CASSYVGREETQYF. CDR3 sequence (DNA): TGTGCCAGCAGTTACGTCGGCAGGGAAGAGACCCAGTACTTC.

In its sample, this clone was seen a few times. V and J are TRBV28 and TRBJ1-4; 9 nucleotides align to TRBD1. The CDR3 sequence is 15 residues long. The V gene end was trimmed by 5 bases and the J gene end by 5 bases; junction bases not matched to a gene: 6. Germline lookup yields CDR1 MDHEN and CDR2 SYDVKM. The CDR3 nucleotides are TGTGCCAGCAGTCCACCCACAGGGGGCAATGAAAAACTGTTTTTT. As protein: CASSPPTGGNEKLFF.

V is TRBV11-2 and J is TRBJ1-1, with 8 positions matching TRBD1. With V trimmed by 0 bases and J by 3 bases, 6 bases remained unmatched. Germline V lookup: CDR1 SGHAT, CDR2 FQNNGV. This CDR3 region has 16 residues. The CDR3 spells CASSLDQGAFYTEAFF. The DNA of the CDR3 is TGTGCCAGCAGCTTAGATCAGGGGGCGTTCTACACTGAAGCTTTCTTT.

This clone was observed a handful of times. J is TRBJ1-5 and V is TRBV10-3; 7 positions agree with TRBD1. Trimming took 5 bases from V and 0 from J; bases not matched to a gene: 4. The CDR3 covers 15 residues. CDR1 is ENHRY and CDR2 is SYGVKD in the germline V gene. CDR3 sequence reads: CAISTGQHSNQPQHF. The CDR3 nucleotides are TGTGCCATCAGTACGGGACAGCATAGCAATCAGCCCCAGCATTTT.

The gene calls are TRBV28 and TRBJ1-2; D is perhaps TRBD1 (6 bases). Germline V gene sequence: CDR1 MDHEN, CDR2 SYDVKM. Between the trimmed V and J ends, which lost 6 bases and 8 bases, there was a span of 19 bases. The CDR3 covers 14 residues. The CDR3 spells CASSLIIRDKGYTF. The DNA for the CDR3 is TGTGCCAGCAGCTTGATCATCCGGGACAAAGGCTACACCTTC.

The genes are TRBV5-4 and TRBJ2-1; 8 bases are a match to TRBD2. The CDR3 contains 15 residues. V lost 4 bases and J lost 4; bases outside the gene matches: 7. The germline CDR1 and CDR2 sequences are SGHNT and YYREEE (reference sequence). CDR3 region: CASSTGGALYNEQFF. CDR3 bases: TGTGCCAGCAGCACCGGGGGGGCTCTGTACAATGAGCAGTTCTTC.

V gene TRBV7-8 combines with J gene TRBJ1-2; D is uncertain. V was trimmed by 3 bases and J by 6 bases, leaving 14 bases between them. The CDR3 runs to 14 residues. CDR1 is SGHVS and CDR2 is FQNEAQ in the germline V gene. Here the CDR3 DNA reads TGTGCCAGCAGCTTTAGACAATACTTTGATGGCTACACCTTC. Protein: CASSFRQYFDGYTF. The full variable domain, its missing parts supplied by reference TRBV7-8 and TRBJ1-2, is GAGVSQSPRYKVAKRGQDVALRCDPISGHVSLFWYQQALGQGPEFLTYFQNEAQLDKSGLPSDRFFAERPEGSVSTLKIQRTQQEDSAVYLCASSFRQYFDGYTFGSGTRLTVV.

The chain is built from TRBV4-2 and TRBJ2-3; 8 bases agree with TRBD2. Germline trimming cut 4 bases from V and 3 bases from J; bases unmatched to any gene: 9. The CDR3 runs to 16 residues. CDR1 LGHNA and CDR2 YNFKEQ come from the germline V gene. CDR3 protein: CASSRRGSGDTDTQYF. The CDR3 nucleotides are TGTGCCAGCAGCCGACGGGGTAGCGGGGATACAGATACGCAGTATTTT.

This clone has a handful of counts. This rearrangement joins TRBV6-5 to TRBJ1-1, with TRBD1 identical over 8 bases. The CDR3 is 15 residues long. V gave up 2 bases and J gave up 5 bases; unmatched junction bases: 7. Germline lookup yields CDR1 MNHEY and CDR2 SVGAGI. CDR3 residues: CASSYGRGRETEAFF. The CDR3 nucleotides are TGTGCCAGCAGTTACGGCAGGGGGCGCGAAACTGAAGCTTTCTTT.

The genes are TRBV5-1 and TRBJ2-5; 10 bases agree with TRBD1. Germline V gives CDR1 SGHRS, CDR2 YFSETQ. V lost 0 bases and J lost 5; bases outside the gene matches: 4. The CDR3 sequence is 15 residues long. Here the CDR3 reads CASSLGTGGRETQYF. Here the CDR3 DNA reads TGCGCCAGCAGCTTGGGGACAGGGGGTAGGGAGACCCAGTACTTC.

The chain couples TRBV7-2 to TRBJ2-7, with D tentatively TRBD1 (5 bases). The CDR3 has 13 amino acids. Germline V lookup: CDR1 SGHTA, CDR2 FQGNSA. V was cut by 4 bases and J by 2 bases, with 9 bases left in between. The CDR3 reads CASSYDRPYEQYV. The CDR3 DNA follows: TGTGCCAGCAGCTACGACAGACCCTACGAGCAGTACGTC.

The chain carries TRBV7-3 and TRBJ2-3, with D unresolved. V was clipped by 1 base and J by 1 base, with 6 bases between them. CDR1 SGHTA and CDR2 FQGTGA come from the germline V gene. The CDR3 length is 14 residues. CDR3 sequence: CASSLNQGTDTQYF. The CDR3 DNA reads TGTGCCAGCAGCTTAAATCAGGGCACAGATACGCAGTATTTT. The variable domain in full, with the rest retrieved from reference TRBV7-3 and TRBJ2-3, is GAGVSQTPSNKVTEKGKYVELRCDPISGHTALYWYRQSLGQGPEFLIYFQGTGAADDSGLPNDRFFAVRPEGSVSTLKIQRTERGDSAVYLCASSLNQGTDTQYFGPGTRLTVL.